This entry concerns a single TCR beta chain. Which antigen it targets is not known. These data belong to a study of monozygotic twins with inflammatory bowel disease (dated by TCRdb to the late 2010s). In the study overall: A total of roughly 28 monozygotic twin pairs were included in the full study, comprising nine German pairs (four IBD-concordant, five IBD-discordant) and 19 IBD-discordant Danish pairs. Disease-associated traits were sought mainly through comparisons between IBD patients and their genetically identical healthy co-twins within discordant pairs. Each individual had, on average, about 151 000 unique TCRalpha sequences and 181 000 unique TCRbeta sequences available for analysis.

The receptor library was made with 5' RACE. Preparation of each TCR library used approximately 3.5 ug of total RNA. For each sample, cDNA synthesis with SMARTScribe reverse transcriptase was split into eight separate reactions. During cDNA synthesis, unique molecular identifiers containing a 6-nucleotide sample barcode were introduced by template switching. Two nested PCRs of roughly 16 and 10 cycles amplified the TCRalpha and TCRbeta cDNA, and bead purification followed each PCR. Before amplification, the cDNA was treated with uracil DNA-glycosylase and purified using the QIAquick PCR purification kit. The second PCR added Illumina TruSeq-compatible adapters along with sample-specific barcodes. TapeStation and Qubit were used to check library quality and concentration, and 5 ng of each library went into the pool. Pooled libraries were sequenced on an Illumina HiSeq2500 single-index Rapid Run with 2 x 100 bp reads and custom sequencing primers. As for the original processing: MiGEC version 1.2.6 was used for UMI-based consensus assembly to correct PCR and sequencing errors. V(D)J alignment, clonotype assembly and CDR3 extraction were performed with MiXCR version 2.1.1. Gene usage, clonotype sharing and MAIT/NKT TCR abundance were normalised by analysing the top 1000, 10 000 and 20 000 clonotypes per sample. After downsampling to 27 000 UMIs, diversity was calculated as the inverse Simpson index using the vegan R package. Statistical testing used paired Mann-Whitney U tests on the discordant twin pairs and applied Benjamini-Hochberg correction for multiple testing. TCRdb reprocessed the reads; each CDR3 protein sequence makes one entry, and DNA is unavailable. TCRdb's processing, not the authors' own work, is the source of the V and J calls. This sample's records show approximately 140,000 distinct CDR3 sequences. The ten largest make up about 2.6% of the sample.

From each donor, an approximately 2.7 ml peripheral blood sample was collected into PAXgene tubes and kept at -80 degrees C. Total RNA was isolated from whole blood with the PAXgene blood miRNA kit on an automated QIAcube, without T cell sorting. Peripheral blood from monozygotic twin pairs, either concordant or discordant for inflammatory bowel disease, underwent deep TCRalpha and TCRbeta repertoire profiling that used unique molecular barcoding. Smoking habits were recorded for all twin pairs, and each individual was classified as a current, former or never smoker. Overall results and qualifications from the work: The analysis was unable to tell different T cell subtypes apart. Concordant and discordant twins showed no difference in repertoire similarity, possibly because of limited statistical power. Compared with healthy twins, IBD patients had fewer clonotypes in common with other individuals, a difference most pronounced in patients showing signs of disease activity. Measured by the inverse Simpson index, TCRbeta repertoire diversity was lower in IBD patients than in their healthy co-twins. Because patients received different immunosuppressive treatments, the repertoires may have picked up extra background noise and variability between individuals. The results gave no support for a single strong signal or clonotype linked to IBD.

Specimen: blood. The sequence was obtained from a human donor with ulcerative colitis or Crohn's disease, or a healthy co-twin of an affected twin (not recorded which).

CDR3 loop: CASRQGWGELFF. Recombination connected TRBV12-3 or TRBV12-4 to TRBJ2-2; the TCRdb D gene call, TRBD1, has no DNA to confirm it. The CDR3 runs 12 amino acids, cysteine and phenylalanine included. DNA is not on record.